A selection of T cell receptor beta chains follows, all from one sample in a study of cytomegalovirus exposure and HLA in healthy donors. The assay was immunoSEQ multiplex PCR, and TCRdb's table has in-frame clones only and misses some. The sample comprises about 240,000 clones, around 88% of which are singletons, and roughly 1.2% rests with the top ten. Sequencing was carried out using PBMCs. The receptor set was obtained from a woman aged 30 to 39 in good health and CMV-seropositive. The CDR3 runs from the conserved cysteine through the conserved F or W. Each record gives: CDR3 protein, CDR3 DNA, D gene, J gene, V gene, clone size. The D gene is left open where the match is weak. Clone sizes are given selectively: once, few, many, or a class where the clone is expanded.

CDR3aa: CSVQGQTYEQYF
CDR3nt: TGCAGCGTCCAAGGACAAACCTACGAGCAGTACTTC
d_gene: -
j_gene: TRBJ2-7
v_gene: TRBV29-1
abundance: -

CDR3aa: CASSLAYGQGKYSNQPQHF
CDR3nt: TGTGCCAGCAGCTTGGCTTACGGACAGGGGAAATATAGCAATCAGCCCCAGCATTTT
d_gene: TRBD1
j_gene: TRBJ1-5
v_gene: TRBV5-4
abundance: once

CDR3aa: CATRVNRGGSYEQYF
CDR3nt: TGTGCCACCAGGGTTAACAGGGGTGGAAGCTACGAGCAGTACTTC
d_gene: TRBD1
j_gene: TRBJ2-7
v_gene: TRBV15
abundance: many

CDR3aa: CASKGQEAFF
CDR3nt: TGTGCCAGTAAAGGACAGGAAGCTTTCTTT
d_gene: -
j_gene: TRBJ1-1
v_gene: TRBV6-6
abundance: -

CDR3aa: CASSLGSGSGNTIYF
CDR3nt: TGCGCCAGCAGCTTGGGGTCAGGGTCTGGAAACACCATATATTTT
d_gene: -
j_gene: TRBJ1-3
v_gene: TRBV5-1
abundance: -

CDR3aa: CASSVGLAGLVGTGELFF
CDR3nt: TGTGCCAGCAGCGTCGGACTAGCGGGATTAGTTGGCACCGGGGAGCTGTTTTTT
d_gene: TRBD2
j_gene: TRBJ2-2
v_gene: TRBV9
abundance: -

CDR3aa: CASSSDREDLYGYTF
CDR3nt: TGTGCCAGCAGCTCCGACAGGGAAGATCTCTATGGCTACACCTTC
d_gene: TRBD1
j_gene: TRBJ1-2
v_gene: TRBV5-4
abundance: -

CDR3aa: CASSPYATNTDTQYF
CDR3nt: TGTGCCAGCAGTCCCTATGCGACTAACACAGATACGCAGTATTTT
d_gene: -
j_gene: TRBJ2-3
v_gene: TRBV6-6
abundance: -

CDR3aa: CASSRDVGQPYEQYF
CDR3nt: TGTGCCAGTAGTAGGGATGTTGGACAGCCGTACGAGCAGTACTTC
d_gene: -
j_gene: TRBJ2-7
v_gene: TRBV19
abundance: once

CDR3aa: CASSLNVGSALYNEQFF
CDR3nt: TGTGCCAGCAGCTTAAACGTCGGGAGCGCTCTGTACAATGAGCAGTTCTTC
d_gene: -
j_gene: TRBJ2-1
v_gene: TRBV11-2
abundance: once

CDR3aa: CASSSVGGSNEQFF
CDR3nt: TGCGCCAGCAGCTCCGTGGGGGGATCTAATGAGCAGTTCTTC
d_gene: -
j_gene: TRBJ2-1
v_gene: TRBV5-1
abundance: -

CDR3aa: CASSYSEGSTEAFF
CDR3nt: TGTGCCAGCAGTTACTCAGAGGGAAGCACTGAAGCTTTCTTT
d_gene: -
j_gene: TRBJ1-1
v_gene: TRBV6-5
abundance: -

CDR3aa: CASSGGLENAGELFF
CDR3nt: TGCGCCAGCAGCGGGGGACTAGAGAACGCCGGGGAGCTGTTTTTT
d_gene: TRBD2
j_gene: TRBJ2-2
v_gene: TRBV5-1
abundance: -

CDR3aa: CASGLAGTDTQYF
CDR3nt: TGTGCCAGCGGACTAGCGGGCACAGATACGCAGTATTTT
d_gene: TRBD2
j_gene: TRBJ2-3
v_gene: TRBV7-3
abundance: -

CDR3aa: CASSLGGQGSSNEQFF
CDR3nt: TGTGCCAGCAGCTTAGGGGGACAAGGCTCGTCAAATGAGCAGTTCTTC
d_gene: -
j_gene: TRBJ2-1
v_gene: TRBV11-3
abundance: few

CDR3aa: CASSLPGDRNIQYF
CDR3nt: TGTGCCAGCAGCTTACCCGGAGACAGAAACATTCAGTACTTC
d_gene: -
j_gene: TRBJ2-4
v_gene: TRBV5-5
abundance: few

CDR3aa: CASSDDRQNTEAFF
CDR3nt: TGTGCCAGCAGCGACGACAGACAGAACACTGAAGCTTTCTTT
d_gene: -
j_gene: TRBJ1-1
v_gene: TRBV7-9
abundance: -

CDR3aa: CASSVGLAGVDGTDTQYF
CDR3nt: TGTGCCAGCAGCGTAGGGCTAGCGGGAGTTGATGGCACAGATACGCAGTATTTT
d_gene: TRBD2
j_gene: TRBJ2-3
v_gene: TRBV9
abundance: -

CDR3aa: CSARDDSHRLW
CDR3nt: TGCAGTGCTAGAGATGATTCCCACAGGTTATGG
d_gene: -
j_gene: TRBJ1-2
v_gene: TRBV20-1
abundance: many

CDR3aa: CATSRVMSTANYGYTF
CDR3nt: TGTGCCACCAGCAGAGTGATGAGTACCGCTAACTATGGCTACACCTTC
d_gene: -
j_gene: TRBJ1-2
v_gene: TRBV15
abundance: -

CDR3aa: CASSILGTDTEAFF
CDR3nt: TGTGCCAGTAGTATCCTCGGGACAGACACTGAAGCTTTCTTT
d_gene: TRBD1
j_gene: TRBJ1-1
v_gene: TRBV19
abundance: -

CDR3aa: CASSFSGSYGMDQETQYF
CDR3nt: TGTGCCAGCAGCTTTTCTGGTTCTTACGGGATGGACCAAGAGACCCAGTACTTC
d_gene: -
j_gene: TRBJ2-5
v_gene: TRBV7-9
abundance: -

CDR3aa: CASTDPAQGNYGYTF
CDR3nt: TGTGCCAGTACCGATCCGGCACAGGGAAACTATGGCTACACCTTC
d_gene: -
j_gene: TRBJ1-2
v_gene: TRBV19
abundance: -

CDR3aa: CASSLRGQGFTDTQYF
CDR3nt: TGCGCCAGCAGCTTGAGAGGACAGGGATTCACAGATACGCAGTATTTT
d_gene: TRBD1
j_gene: TRBJ2-3
v_gene: TRBV5-1
abundance: -

CDR3aa: CASLIQGRGNTIYF
CDR3nt: TGTGCCAGCCTCATTCAGGGGCGGGGAAACACCATATATTTT
d_gene: -
j_gene: TRBJ1-3
v_gene: TRBV11-3
abundance: -

CDR3aa: CASSQDFAGSGNTIYF
CDR3nt: TGTGCCAGCAGCCAAGATTTCGCAGGGTCCGGAAACACCATATATTTT
d_gene: -
j_gene: TRBJ1-3
v_gene: TRBV4-2
abundance: -

CDR3aa: CASSIRGTTDTQYF
CDR3nt: TGTGCCAGCAGCATCCGGGGGACCACAGATACGCAGTATTTT
d_gene: -
j_gene: TRBJ2-3
v_gene: TRBV5-4
abundance: -

CDR3aa: CASSPRLGDYEQYF
CDR3nt: TGTGCCAGCAGCCCCCGTTTGGGAGATTACGAGCAGTACTTC
d_gene: -
j_gene: TRBJ2-7
v_gene: TRBV4-2
abundance: -

CDR3aa: CASRFRVTIQPQHF
CDR3nt: TGTGCCAGCAGGTTCAGGGTCACTATTCAGCCCCAGCATTTT
d_gene: -
j_gene: TRBJ1-5
v_gene: TRBV6-5
abundance: -

CDR3aa: CASSINSNYGYTF
CDR3nt: TGTGCCAGCAGTATCAACAGTAACTATGGCTACACCTTC
d_gene: -
j_gene: TRBJ1-2
v_gene: TRBV28
abundance: -

CDR3aa: CASSPQRGAEAFF
CDR3nt: TGTGCCAGCAGTCCCCAAAGGGGCGCTGAAGCTTTCTTT
d_gene: -
j_gene: TRBJ1-1
v_gene: TRBV28
abundance: -

CDR3aa: CASSWEWGGQREGRGEQYF
CDR3nt: TGTGCCAGCAGTTGGGAATGGGGGGGCCAGCGGGAGGGCCGGGGTGAGCAGTACTTC
d_gene: TRBD2
j_gene: TRBJ2-7
v_gene: TRBV28
abundance: -

CDR3aa: CASGGDRAKVEQYF
CDR3nt: TGTGCCAGCGGGGGGGACAGGGCGAAAGTCGAGCAGTACTTC
d_gene: TRBD1
j_gene: TRBJ2-7
v_gene: TRBV6-6
abundance: few

CDR3aa: CASSLTGPNEQFF
CDR3nt: TGCGCCAGCAGCTTGACAGGGCCCAATGAGCAGTTCTTC
d_gene: -
j_gene: TRBJ2-1
v_gene: TRBV5-1
abundance: few

CDR3aa: CASSSVDTQYF
CDR3nt: TGTGCCAGCAGTTCCGTAGATACGCAGTATTTT
d_gene: -
j_gene: TRBJ2-3
v_gene: TRBV27
abundance: -

CDR3aa: CASSWQLAQPQHF
CDR3nt: TGTGCCAGCAGCTGGCAGTTGGCCCAGCCCCAGCATTTT
d_gene: -
j_gene: TRBJ1-5
v_gene: TRBV5-5
abundance: -

CDR3aa: CASSFDGTITDTQYF
CDR3nt: TGCGCCAGCAGCTTTGACGGGACAATCACAGATACGCAGTATTTT
d_gene: -
j_gene: TRBJ2-3
v_gene: TRBV5-1
abundance: -

CDR3aa: CASSFSLAKNIQYF
CDR3nt: TGTGCCAGCAGCTTTTCCCTAGCCAAAAACATTCAGTACTTC
d_gene: -
j_gene: TRBJ2-4
v_gene: TRBV7-8
abundance: -

CDR3aa: CATSRGRQTNIRRADYEQYF
CDR3nt: TGTGCCACCAGCAGAGGTAGACAGACGAACATACGACGGGCCGACTACGAGCAGTACTTC
d_gene: -
j_gene: TRBJ2-7
v_gene: TRBV15
abundance: -

CDR3aa: CAISETGGTEAFF
CDR3nt: TGTGCCATCAGTGAGACAGGGGGCACTGAAGCTTTCTTT
d_gene: TRBD1
j_gene: TRBJ1-1
v_gene: TRBV10-3
abundance: -

CDR3aa: CASSPERPTRDRQYTEAFF
CDR3nt: TGTGCCAGCAGCCCCGAACGCCCAACCCGGGACAGACAATACACTGAAGCTTTCTTT
d_gene: TRBD1
j_gene: TRBJ1-1
v_gene: TRBV7-8
abundance: few